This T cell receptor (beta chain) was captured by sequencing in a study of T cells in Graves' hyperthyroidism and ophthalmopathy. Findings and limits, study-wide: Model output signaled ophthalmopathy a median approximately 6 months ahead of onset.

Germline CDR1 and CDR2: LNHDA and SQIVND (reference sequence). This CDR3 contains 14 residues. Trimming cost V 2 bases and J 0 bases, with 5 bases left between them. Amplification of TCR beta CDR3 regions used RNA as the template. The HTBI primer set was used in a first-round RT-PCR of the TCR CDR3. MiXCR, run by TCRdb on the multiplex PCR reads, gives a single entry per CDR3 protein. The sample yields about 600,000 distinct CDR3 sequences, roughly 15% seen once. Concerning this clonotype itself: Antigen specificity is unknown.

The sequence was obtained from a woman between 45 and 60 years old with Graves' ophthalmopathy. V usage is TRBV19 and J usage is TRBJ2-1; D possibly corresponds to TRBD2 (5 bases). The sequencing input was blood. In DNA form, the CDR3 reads TGTGCCAGTAGTATAAGCGGCTCCTACAATGAGCAGTTCTTC. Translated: CASSISGSYNEQFF.